Here is one T cell receptor beta chain with its context. The CDR3 contains 16 residues. V trimming: 0 bases; J trimming: 4 bases; junction bases outside the gene matches: 8. The germline gives CDR1 GTSNPN, CDR2 SVGIG (reference sequence). This specimen belongs to a study of control samples from healthy donors and cancer patients. The method was immunoSEQ multiplex PCR; TCRdb's version includes in-frame clones alone and lacks a portion of them. The data hold around 140,000 clones, with approximately 93% observed a single time. The chain uses TRBV30 and TRBJ1-5; 8 nucleotides match TRBD1. Sequencing was carried out using blood. This receptor was taken from a young man in good health. CDR3 amino acids: CAWSVLGTGGNQPQHF. CDR3 DNA: TGTGCCTGGAGTGTACTAGGGACAGGAGGGAATCAGCCCCAGCATTTT. Based on the CDR3 plus reference TRBV30 and TRBJ1-5, the full variable domain is SQTIHQWPATLVQPVGSPLSLECTVEGTSNPNLYWYRQAAGRGLQLLFYSVGIGQISSEVPQNLSASRPQDRQFILSSKKLLLSDSGFYLCAWSVLGTGGNQPQHFGDGTRLSIL.